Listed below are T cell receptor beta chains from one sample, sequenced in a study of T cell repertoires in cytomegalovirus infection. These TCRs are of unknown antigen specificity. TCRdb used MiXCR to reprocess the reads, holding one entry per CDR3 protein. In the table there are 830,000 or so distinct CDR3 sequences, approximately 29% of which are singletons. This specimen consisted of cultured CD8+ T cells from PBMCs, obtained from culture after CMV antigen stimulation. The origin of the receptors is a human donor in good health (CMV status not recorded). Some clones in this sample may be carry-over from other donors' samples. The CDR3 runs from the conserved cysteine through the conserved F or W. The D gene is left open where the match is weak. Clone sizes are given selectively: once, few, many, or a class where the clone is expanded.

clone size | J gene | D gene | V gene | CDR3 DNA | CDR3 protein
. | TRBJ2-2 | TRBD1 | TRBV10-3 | TGTGCCATCACACAGGGGGAAACAAGGTCCGGCGGGGAGCTGTTTTTT | CAITQGETRSGGELFF
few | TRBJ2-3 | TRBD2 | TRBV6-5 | TGTGCCAGCAGTTACTCTCCCGGGACTAGCGGGGTTTTAAACACAGATACGCAGTATTTT | CASSYSPGTSGVLNTDTQYF
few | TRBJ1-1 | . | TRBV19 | TGTGCCAGTAGTACGGAGGGAATTGTCCCGAATGAAGCTTTCTTT | CASSTEGIVPNEAFF
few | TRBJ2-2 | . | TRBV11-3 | TGTGCCAGCAGCCCAAGGGGGGCGCTGGGCAGGGATTTTAGCGGGGAGCTGTTTTTT | CASSPRGALGRDFSGELFF
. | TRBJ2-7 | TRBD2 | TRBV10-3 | TGTGCCATCAAGGTACGGGTAGCGGGTAACTCCTACGAGCAGTACTTC | CAIKVRVAGNSYEQYF
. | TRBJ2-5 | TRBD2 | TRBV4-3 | TGCGCCAGCAGCCACAGCGGGGGGCCCCAAGAGACCCAGTACTTC | CASSHSGGPQETQYF
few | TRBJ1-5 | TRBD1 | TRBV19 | TGTGCCAGTAGTATATTGGGACAGGGAAATCAGCCCCAGCATTTT | CASSILGQGNQPQHF
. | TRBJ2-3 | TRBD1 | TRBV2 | TGTGCCAGCAGTGAGTGGACAGGGGCGACAGATACGCAGTATTTT | CASSEWTGATDTQYF
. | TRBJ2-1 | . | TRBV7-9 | TGTGCCAGCAGCCCGATCGACGGGAGCTCCTACAATGAGCAGTTCTTC | CASSPIDGSSYNEQFF
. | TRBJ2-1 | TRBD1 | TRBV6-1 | TGTGCCAGCAGTGCCCTCAAGAGGGGGACAGAGTACAATGAGCAGTTCTTC | CASSALKRGTEYNEQFF
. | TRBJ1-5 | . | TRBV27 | TGTGCCAGCAGTTTAGAAGGGGGTCCAGGCCAGCATTTT | CASSLEGGPGQHF
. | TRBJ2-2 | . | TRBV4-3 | TGCGCCAGCAGCCAAGTCGGTGCAGGACCTGAACGGTGGAACACCGGGGAGCTGTTTTTT | CASSQVGAGPERWNTGELFF
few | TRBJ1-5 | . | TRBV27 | TGTGCCAGCAGTTTAAGGGGGTCCGTTCAGCCCCAGCATTTT | CASSLRGSVQPQHF
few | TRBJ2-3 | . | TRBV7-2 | TGTGCCAGCAGCCCATTATGGGACGGACCCACAGATACGCAGTATTTT | CASSPLWDGPTDTQYF
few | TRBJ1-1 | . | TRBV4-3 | TGCGCCAGCAGCCAGGACGACCCTTCGGTGAACACTGAAGCTTTCTTT | CASSQDDPSVNTEAFF
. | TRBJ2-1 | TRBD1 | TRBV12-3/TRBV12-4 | TGTGCCAGCAGTCAGGGACAGTCCTACAATGAGCAGTTCTTC | CASSQGQSYNEQFF
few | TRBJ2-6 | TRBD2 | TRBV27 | TGTGCCAGCAGTTCCGGGACTAGCTACTTTGCTGGGGCCAACGTCCTGACTTTC | CASSSGTSYFAGANVLTF
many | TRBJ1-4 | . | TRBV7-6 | TGTGCCAGCAACGGCTTAAGAGGGACCGCTACAACTAATGAAAAACTGTTTTTT | CASNGLRGTATTNEKLFF
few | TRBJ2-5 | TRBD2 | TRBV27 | TGTGCCAGCAGTTTATTGCGGGGGAGCCTCCAAGAGACCCAGTACTTC | CASSLLRGSLQETQYF
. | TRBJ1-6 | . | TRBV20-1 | TGCAGTGCTATTAAGAGCTCCTATAATTCACCCCTCCACTTT | CSAIKSSYNSPLHF
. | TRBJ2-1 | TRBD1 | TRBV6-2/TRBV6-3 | TGTGCCAGCACCTTTACAGGGGGCATCCCCTTTTACAATGAGCAGTTCTTC | CASTFTGGIPFYNEQFF
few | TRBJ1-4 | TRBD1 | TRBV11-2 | TGTGCCAGCAGCTTAGAGACAGGGGCAACTAATGAAAAACTGTTTTTT | CASSLETGATNEKLFF
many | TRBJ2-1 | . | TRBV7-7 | TGTGCTAGCACAGGGCGGAATGAGCAGTTCTTC | CASTGRNEQFF
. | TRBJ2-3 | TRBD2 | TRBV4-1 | TGCGCCAGCAGCCAAGGTCAGGGACTACCTTCCACAGATACGCAGTATTTT | CASSQGQGLPSTDTQYF
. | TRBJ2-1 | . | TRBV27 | TGTGCCAGCGCCCTAGAGAGGCAAACTTACAATGAGCAGTTCTTC | CASALERQTYNEQFF
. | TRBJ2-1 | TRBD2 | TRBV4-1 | TGCGCCAGCAGCCAAGAAACTAGCGAGGATGAGCAGTTCTTC | CASSQETSEDEQFF
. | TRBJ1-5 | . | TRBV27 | TGTGCCAGCAGTGGCGGCAGCCCCAATCAGCCCCAGCATTTT | CASSGGSPNQPQHF
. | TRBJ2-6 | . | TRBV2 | TGTACCAGCAGTGAAGAAGGGGGTGGGGCCAACGTCCTGACTTTC | CTSSEEGGGANVLTF
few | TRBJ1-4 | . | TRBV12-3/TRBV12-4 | TGTGCCAGCAGTTTAGCGGGGTCCTCAACTAATGAAAAACTGTTTTTT | CASSLAGSSTNEKLFF
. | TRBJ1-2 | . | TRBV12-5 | TGTGCTAGTGGTTTGACAGGGAATGGCTACACCTTC | CASGLTGNGYTF
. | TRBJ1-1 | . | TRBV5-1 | TGCGCCAGCACCCTGGAGGGTGCGGGCACTGAAGCTTTCTTT | CASTLEGAGTEAFF
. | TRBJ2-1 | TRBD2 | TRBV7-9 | TGTGCCAGCAGTGGAGCGGGGGCCGTCTACAATGAGCAGTTCTTC | CASSGAGAVYNEQFF
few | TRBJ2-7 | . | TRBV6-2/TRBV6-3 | TGTGCCAGCAGTTGGAACTACGAGCAGTACTTC | CASSWNYEQYF
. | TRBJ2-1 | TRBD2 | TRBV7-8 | TGTGCCAGCAGCTTAGCGGGCGGGGGGGCCCTAGAGCAGTTCTTC | CASSLAGGGALEQFF
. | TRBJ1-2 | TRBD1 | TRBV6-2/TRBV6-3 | TGTGCCAGCAGTTTCCTAGGACAGGTTGATGGCTACACCTTC | CASSFLGQVDGYTF
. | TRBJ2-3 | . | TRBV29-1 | TGCAGCGTGGCGACTATCAGCACAGATACGCAGTATTTT | CSVATISTDTQYF
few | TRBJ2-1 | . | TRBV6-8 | TGTGCCAGCAGTCAATTGGGGGGCCGGTTAGATGAGCAGTTCTTC | CASSQLGGRLDEQFF
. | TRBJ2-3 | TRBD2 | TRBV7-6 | TGTGCCAGCAGCGGTAACAGCGGGGGGGCTTGGACAGATACGCAGTATTTT | CASSGNSGGAWTDTQYF
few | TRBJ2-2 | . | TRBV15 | TGTGCCACGAGGGGTGCGAACACCGGGGAGCTGTTTTTT | CATRGANTGELFF
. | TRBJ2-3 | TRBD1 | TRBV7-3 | TGTGCCAGCAGTCCTCTAACAGGGGGCTTCACAGATACGCAGTATTTT | CASSPLTGGFTDTQYF
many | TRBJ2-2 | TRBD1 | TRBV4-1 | TGCGCCAGCAGCCAATTGTTTGGACAGGGGGCCAACACCGGGGAGCTGTTTTTT | CASSQLFGQGANTGELFF
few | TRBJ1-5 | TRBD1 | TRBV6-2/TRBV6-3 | TGTGCCAGCAGTTACCCGGGACAGGGTCGGAGCAATCAGCCCCAGCATTTT | CASSYPGQGRSNQPQHF
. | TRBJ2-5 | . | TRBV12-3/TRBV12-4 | TGTGCCAGCAGCCCCCGGAGGCCAGAGACCCAGTACTTC | CASSPRRPETQYF
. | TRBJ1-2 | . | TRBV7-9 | TGTGCCAGCAGCTCTGAAGTCTATGGCTACACCTTC | CASSSEVYGYTF